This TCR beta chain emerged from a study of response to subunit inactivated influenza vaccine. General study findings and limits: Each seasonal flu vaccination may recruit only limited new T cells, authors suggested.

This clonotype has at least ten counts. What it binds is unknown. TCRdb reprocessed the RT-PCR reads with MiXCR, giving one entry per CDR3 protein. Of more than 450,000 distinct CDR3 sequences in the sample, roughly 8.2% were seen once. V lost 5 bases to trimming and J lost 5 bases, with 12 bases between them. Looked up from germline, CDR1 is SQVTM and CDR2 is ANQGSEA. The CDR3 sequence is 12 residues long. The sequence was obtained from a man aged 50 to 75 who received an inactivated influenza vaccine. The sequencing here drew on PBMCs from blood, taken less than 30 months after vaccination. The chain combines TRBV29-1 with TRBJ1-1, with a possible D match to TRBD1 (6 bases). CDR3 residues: CSVLTGGTEAFF. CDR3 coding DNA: TGCAGCGTTCTGACAGGAGGAACTGAAGCTTTCTTT.